One and the same sample provided the 27 T cell receptor beta chains below, sequenced in a study of cytomegalovirus exposure and HLA in healthy donors. PCR employed 60 Vbeta and 13 Jbeta primers. The table came from immunoSEQ multiplex PCR; TCRdb's copy has only in-frame clones and leaves some out. The data show roughly 250,000 clones, roughly four fifths seen once. The sequenced sample was PBMCs. These receptors all come from a woman aged 40 to 49 in good health and CMV-seropositive.

This clone showed up just once. The chain carries TRBV6-1 and TRBJ2-7; D not resolved. The CDR3 consists of 15 residues. Between the trimmed V and J ends, which lost 2 bases and 3 bases, there was a span of 14 bases. CDR1 is MNHNS, CDR2 SASEGT, per germline. CDR3 sequence: CASSESEPPRYEQYF. CDR3 DNA: TGTGCCAGCAGTGAATCCGAGCCCCCTCGCTACGAGCAGTACTTC.

The rearrangement joins TRBV11-1 to TRBJ2-7, with unresolved D. Per germline, CDR1 SGHAT and CDR2 FQDESV (reference sequence). There are 14 residues in the CDR3. The germline V and J ends were trimmed by 3 bases and 0 bases, with 9 bases remaining between them. CDR3 sequence: CASSFDIPSYEQYF. The CDR3 DNA sequence: TGTGCCAGCAGCTTTGACATACCCTCCTACGAGCAGTACTTC.

The chain joins TRBV11-3 to TRBJ2-7; no reliable D call. This CDR3 contains 12 residues. Germline values: CDR1 SGHNT, CDR2 YENEEA. V dropped 1 base and J dropped 4 bases, with 5 bases sitting between them. The CDR3 is CASSLAQYEQYF. CDR3 nucleotide sequence: TGTGCCAGCAGCTTAGCACAATACGAGCAGTACTTC.

The chain uses TRBV7-9 and TRBJ2-1, with 10 bases matching TRBD2. Trimming at V came to 1 base and at J to 9 bases, leaving 9 bases not matched to a gene. This CDR3 comprises 16 residues. In germline, CDR1 is SEHNR, CDR2 FQNEAQ (reference sequence). CDR3 residues: CASSLGASGSSGEQFF. The CDR3 bases are TGTGCCAGCAGCTTAGGTGCTAGCGGGAGTTCCGGTGAGCAGTTCTTC.

This rearrangement joins TRBV10-3 to TRBJ2-5, with unresolved D. Deletions cut 2 bases from V and 3 bases from J, with 10 bases between. Germline CDR1 ENHRY, CDR2 SYGVKD. The CDR3 is 14 residues long. CDR3 sequence (DNA): TGTGCCATCAGTGAGGCCGGGTCCGAAGAGACCCAGTACTTC. Translation gives CAISEAGSEETQYF.

The genes are TRBV11-3 and TRBJ2-7; D gene ambiguous. Trimming cost V 1 base and J 1 base, with 11 bases left between them. Germline values: CDR1 SGHNT, CDR2 YENEEA. This CDR3 contains 15 residues. The CDR3 region is CASSLAPFKSYEQYF. CDR3 nucleotides: TGTGCCAGCAGCTTAGCCCCGTTTAAATCCTACGAGCAGTACTTC.

The V and J genes are TRBV5-1 and TRBJ2-6, with 15 nucleotides matching TRBD2. Germline V gene sequence: CDR1 SGHRS, CDR2 YFSETQ. The CDR3 has 20 residues. With V trimmed by 4 bases and J by 0 bases, 8 bases remained unmatched. The CDR3 reads CASSAGLAGGLSSGANVLTF. In DNA, the CDR3 is TGCGCCAGCAGCGCGGGACTAGCGGGAGGACTCAGCTCTGGGGCCAACGTCCTGACTTTC. The variable domain in full, completed from reference TRBV5-1 and TRBJ2-6, reads KAGVTQTPRYLIKTRGQQVTLSCSPISGHRSVSWYQQTPGQGLQFLFEYFSETQRNKGNFPGRFSGRQFSNSRSEMNVSTLELGDSALYLCASSAGLAGGLSSGANVLTFGAGSRLTVL.

The chain uses TRBV18 and TRBJ2-7; 8 bases fit TRBD1. Looked up from germline, CDR1 is KGHSH and CDR2 is LQKENI. Germline trimming cut 4 bases from V and 6 bases from J; bases unmatched to any gene: 5. The CDR3 has 13 residues. CDR3 DNA: TGTGCCAGCTCACTACAGGGGACAGGCGAGCAGTACTTC. This gives the protein CASSLQGTGEQYF.

This clone was seen a handful of times. V is TRBV7-9 and J is TRBJ2-5, with TRBD2 matching over 10 bases. J lost 12 bases, V lost 1 base, and 8 bases had no gene match. This CDR3 region has 14 residues. CDR1 is SEHNR and CDR2 is FQNEAQ in the germline V gene (reference sequence). The CDR3 DNA reads as TGTGCCAGCAGCTTAGGAGCTAGCGGGAGTCCTAAGTACTTC. This sequence encodes CASSLGASGSPKYF.

The rearrangement links TRBV10-3 to TRBJ2-7; 15 positions match TRBD2. Germline CDR1 reads ENHRY; CDR2 reads SYGVKD. The J segment lost 1 base and the V segment lost 4 bases, leaving 5 bases of the junction unmatched. The CDR3 sequence is 17 residues long. CDR3 nucleotide sequence: TGTGCCATCAGTGGGGGACTAGCGGGAGGAGGGTCCTACGAGCAGTACTTC. Protein sequence: CAISGGLAGGGSYEQYF.

This clone appeared a few times. This chain links TRBV6-4 with TRBJ2-3; TRBD1 agrees at 10 bases. Germline CDR1 reads MRHNA; CDR2 reads SNTAGT. V was clipped by 6 bases and J by 5 bases; unmatched bases: 2. The CDR3 has 13 residues. CDR3 protein: CASSGQGGDTQYF. In nucleotides, the CDR3 is TGTGCCAGCAGCGGACAGGGGGGAGATACGCAGTATTTT.

The chain combines TRBV6-6 with TRBJ2-1; tentatively, D is TRBD2 (6 bases). The V gene lost 7 bases and the J gene lost 4 bases, with 17 bases spanning the gap. The germline V gene encodes CDR1 MNHNY and CDR2 SVGAGI (reference sequence). The CDR3 is 15 residues long. The CDR3 spells CASTLRVGGYNEQFF. The CDR3 DNA sequence: TGTGCCAGCACTCTAAGGGTTGGGGGGTACAATGAGCAGTTCTTC.

V is TRBV28 and J is TRBJ1-5, with 8 bases that match TRBD1. V was clipped by 5 bases and J by 7 bases; unmatched bases: 7. The germline V gene encodes CDR1 MDHEN and CDR2 SYDVKM. The CDR3 loop spans 14 amino acids. The CDR3 loop is CASSPWTGYQPQHF. In DNA form, the CDR3 reads TGTGCCAGCAGTCCTTGGACAGGGTACCAGCCCCAGCATTTT.

The V gene is TRBV18, the J gene TRBJ1-1, with 8 bases lining up with TRBD1. Germline V CDR1 and CDR2: KGHSH, LQKENI. V shed 6 bases, J shed 3 bases, and the junction held 6 bases outside the gene matches. CDR3 size: 14 residues. This CDR3 is CASSGQEKDTEAFF. For the CDR3, the DNA is TGTGCCAGCTCGGGACAGGAGAAGGACACTGAAGCTTTCTTT.

The chain links TRBV2 to TRBJ2-6; TRBD1 might be the D (6 bases). This CDR3 spans 16 amino acids. Germline V gives CDR1 SNHLY, CDR2 FYNNEI. Trimming removed 10 bases at V and 0 bases at J, with 16 bases between. CDR3 bases: TGTGCCATGACAGGTTTGGGGCTCTCTGGGGCCAACGTCCTGACTTTC. Its protein product is CAMTGLGLSGANVLTF.

J is TRBJ2-1 and V is TRBV7-2; weak D call: TRBD2 (5 bases). Trimming took 5 bases from V and 4 from J, leaving 18 bases between them. The CDR3 has 16 residues. Germline V CDR1 and CDR2: SGHTA, FQGNSA. This CDR3 is CASSPPRSGRYNEQFF. The CDR3, as DNA: TGTGCCAGCAGCCCCCCAAGGAGCGGAAGATACAATGAGCAGTTCTTC.

This clone was observed once. The gene calls are TRBV27 and TRBJ2-7; TRBD1 matches 7 bases. The CDR3 covers 18 residues. CDR1 is MNHEY, CDR2 SMNVEV, per germline (reference sequence). The J segment lost 2 bases and the V segment lost 7 bases, leaving 20 bases of the junction unmatched. The CDR3 region has the DNA TGTGCCAGCATGTATCGAGGGGACAGAGAATCGAGAGCCTACGAGCAGTACTTC. Translation: CASMYRGDRESRAYEQYF.

CDR3 coding DNA: TGTGCCAGCAGCTTCAGCGGGATTAGCACAGATACGCAGTATTTT. This sequence encodes CASSFSGISTDTQYF. V gene TRBV7-8 combines with J gene TRBJ2-3; 7 bases map to TRBD2. Germline CDR1 and CDR2: SGHVS and FQNEAQ. V lost 3 bases to trimming and J lost 0 bases; unmatched junction nucleotides: 3. CDR3 size: 15 residues.

This rearrangement joins TRBV27 to TRBJ1-1, with D unclear. CDR1 MNHEY and CDR2 SMNVEV come from the germline V gene (reference sequence). The V gene lost 2 bases and the J gene lost 1 base, with 11 bases spanning the gap. This CDR3 contains 15 residues. Here the CDR3 DNA reads TGTGCCAGCAGTTTAACCCTCGCGGGGAACACTGAAGCTTTCTTT. Residues: CASSLTLAGNTEAFF.

The chain combines TRBV4-2 with TRBJ1-3; 10 bases line up with TRBD1. This CDR3 has 19 residues. V trimming: 0 bases; J trimming: 0 bases; junction bases outside the gene matches: 8. Germline V gene sequence: CDR1 LGHNA, CDR2 YNFKEQ. In nucleotides, the CDR3 is TGTGCCAGCAGCCAAGATCCGGGACAGGGGACGAGCTCTGGAAACACCATATATTTT. Protein product: CASSQDPGQGTSSGNTIYF.

V and J are TRBV11-2 and TRBJ2-3; 7 nucleotides align to TRBD2. Germline trimming cut 0 bases from V and 5 bases from J; bases unmatched to any gene: 8. Germline lookup yields CDR1 SGHAT and CDR2 FQNNGV. This CDR3 is built from 16 residues. The CDR3 region is CASSLDRAGAGDTQYF. The CDR3 DNA reads TGTGCCAGCAGCTTAGATAGGGCGGGAGCGGGAGATACGCAGTATTTT.

The rearrangement uses TRBV7-2 and TRBJ2-1; 9 bases are shared with TRBD2. V dropped 2 bases and J dropped 9; count of bases not matched to a gene: 11. Germline V lookup: CDR1 SGHTA, CDR2 FQGNSA. CDR3 length: 16 amino acids. CDR3 DNA: TGTGCCAGCAGCTTACGGTCTAGCGGGAAGGGGAGTGAGCAGTTCTTC. Amino acid sequence: CASSLRSSGKGSEQFF.

This clone was observed a handful of times. The gene calls are TRBV7-9 and TRBJ2-3, with D tentatively TRBD2 (6 bases). CDR1 is SEHNR, CDR2 FQNEAQ, per germline (reference sequence). The CDR3 extends over 12 amino acids. The CDR3, as DNA: TGTCCCTGGGGCGGGATATCAGATACGCAGTATTTT. Translation: CPWGGISDTQYF.

This clone has just one count. The CDR3 DNA reads TGTGCCAGCAGCCAGGGGCTAGCGGGGGCGGAAGAGACCCAGTACTTC. This encodes CASSQGLAGAEETQYF. The J gene is TRBJ2-5, the V gene TRBV11-3, with 10 bases identical to TRBD2. The length of the CDR3 is 16 residues. V was clipped by 5 bases and J by 3 bases; unmatched bases: 9. CDR1 is SGHNT and CDR2 is YENEEA in the germline V gene.

The chain uses TRBV6-5 and TRBJ2-7; TRBD2 aligns across 7 bases. Germline values: CDR1 MNHEY, CDR2 SVGAGI. V trimming: 4 bases; J trimming: 4 bases; junction bases outside the gene matches: 7. The CDR3 length is 14 residues. DNA for the CDR3: TGTGCCAGCAGTTCTGGGACTACCATTTACGAGCAGTACTTC. Translation: CASSSGTTIYEQYF.

J is TRBJ1-1 and V is TRBV30; D not resolved. Trimming removed 4 bases from V and 0 bases from J, with 9 bases in between. This CDR3 comprises 13 residues. Germline V gives CDR1 GTSNPN, CDR2 SVGIG (reference sequence). The CDR3 region has the DNA TGTGCCTGGACTAGGGAGATGAACACTGAAGCTTTCTTT. Translation gives CAWTREMNTEAFF.

The rearrangement links TRBV28 to TRBJ1-5; 8 bases line up with TRBD1. The germline gives CDR1 MDHEN, CDR2 SYDVKM. The CDR3 has 16 amino acids. Trimming at V came to 6 bases and at J to 4 bases, leaving 11 bases not matched to a gene. The CDR3 loop reads CASRRAVGTGNQPQHF. Written as DNA, the CDR3 is TGTGCCAGCAGGCGTGCGGTCGGGACAGGTAATCAGCCCCAGCATTTT. Full variable domain (missing parts from reference TRBV28 and TRBJ1-5): DVKVTQSSRYLVKRTGEKVFLECVQDMDHENMFWYRQDPGLGLRLIYFSYDVKMKEKGDIPEGYSVSREKKERFSLILESASTNQTSMYLCASRRAVGTGNQPQHFGDGTRLSIL.